These 13 T cell receptor beta chains share one sample of origin, sequenced in a study of blood T cell repertoires in COVID-19. Here immunoSEQ multiplex PCR was the method, and the copy in TCRdb shows in-frame clones only, minus some. The sample carries more than 150,000 clones, approximately 80% recorded once. The sample was peripheral blood. These receptors all come from a woman aged 80 or over with COVID-19, enrolled during active disease.

This chain links TRBV7-2 with TRBJ1-2, with a tentative D call TRBD1 (6 bases). CDR1 SGHTA and CDR2 FQGNSA come from the germline V gene. Trimming pared 6 bases from V and 4 bases from J, leaving 15 bases between. CDR3 size: 14 residues. The CDR3, as DNA: TGTGCCAGCAGTTCCCTAGGGGGGGGCTATGGCTACACCTTC. Translation: CASSSLGGGYGYTF.

The chain couples TRBV11-1 to TRBJ2-7; 7 positions match TRBD2. CDR3 size: 13 residues. V dropped 5 bases and J dropped 6; count of bases not matched to a gene: 7. Germline CDR1 SGHAT, CDR2 FQDESV (reference sequence). Here the CDR3 DNA reads TGTGCCAGCAGCCGATTGGGGGGGAGCGAGCAGTACTTC. This translates into CASSRLGGSEQYF.

The gene calls are TRBV5-1 and TRBJ2-5; 9 bases are a match to TRBD2. CDR3 length: 15 amino acids. The germline V gene has CDR1 SGHRS and CDR2 YFSETQ. The ends lost 5 bases at V and 1 base at J; junction bases unmatched: 6. CDR3 sequence (DNA): TGCGCCAGCAGATCTAGCGGGGCCCCCCAAGAGACCCAGTACTTC. It is translated as CASRSSGAPQETQYF.

This chain joins TRBV6-5 and TRBJ1-2; a possible D gene is TRBD1 (5 bases). V lost 6 bases, J lost 5 bases, and 16 bases lay in between. Germline assignment: CDR1 MNHEY and CDR2 SVGAGI. The CDR3 extends over 14 amino acids. This CDR3 reads CASRTVGAVYGYTF. DNA of the CDR3: TGTGCCAGCAGGACGGTAGGGGCTGTTTATGGCTACACCTTC.

This sequence joins TRBV6-5 and TRBJ1-4; 11 bases map to TRBD1. The CDR3 runs 14 residues. The V and J ends lost 8 bases and 4 bases, in that order; junction bases with no gene match: 3. Germline V lookup: CDR1 MNHEY, CDR2 SVGAGI. Here the CDR3 reads CASRTGGHNEKLFF. The DNA for the CDR3 is TGTGCCAGCCGGACAGGGGGCCATAATGAAAAACTGTTTTTT.

V is TRBV19 and J is TRBJ2-7, with D tentatively TRBD2 (5 bases). Trimming cost V 3 bases and J 0 bases, with 12 bases left between them. Germline V CDR1 and CDR2: LNHDA, SQIVND (reference sequence). The CDR3 is 15 residues long. CDR3: CASSMVIASSYEQYF. CDR3 in DNA: TGTGCCAGTAGTATGGTAATAGCGTCCTCCTACGAGCAGTACTTC.

This chain links TRBV7-2 with TRBJ1-6; D gene uncertain. Trimming left V 1 base short and J 7 bases short, with 8 bases between. This CDR3 contains 14 residues. CDR1 SGHTA and CDR2 FQGNSA come from the germline V gene. The CDR3 DNA follows: TGTGCCAGCAGCTTAGTTGTAGAAAATTCACCCCTCCACTTT. Its protein is CASSLVVENSPLHF.

The chain employs TRBV12-3 or TRBV12-4 and TRBJ1-1; D gene unclear. V was cut by 5 bases and J by 11 bases, with 18 bases left in between. CDR3 length: 13 amino acids. The CDR3 DNA reads TGTGCCAGCAGTCGGATCTCCGCCAGCGAGGCTTTCTTT. It codes for CASSRISASEAFF.

J is TRBJ1-3 and V is TRBV19; D gene unclear. Germline CDR1 and CDR2: LNHDA and SQIVND (reference sequence). This CDR3 spans 15 amino acids. Deletions cut 5 bases from V and 0 bases from J, with 11 bases between. CDR3 DNA sequence: TGTGCCAGTAGTCCGGGGAGCCCCTCTGGAAACACCATATATTTT. Translation gives CASSPGSPSGNTIYF.

CDR3 in amino acids: CASRTISAGTQYF. CDR3 sequence (DNA): TGTGCCAGCAGGACCATTAGCGCAGGAACGCAGTATTTT. J is TRBJ2-3 and V is TRBV6-5, with D perhaps TRBD2 (5 bases). V gave up 6 bases and J gave up 9 bases, with 16 bases separating them. There are 13 residues in the CDR3. Per germline, CDR1 MNHEY and CDR2 SVGAGI.

The J gene is TRBJ1-5, the V gene TRBV5-7; 7 bases are a match to TRBD1. TRBV5-7 is sorted into the ORF group, with uncertain function. The CDR3 has 14 residues. V dropped 6 bases and J dropped 6; count of bases not matched to a gene: 9. CDR3 DNA sequence: TGTGCCAGCAACTCGACAGGGCGCGGTCAGCCCCAGCATTTT. It specifies CASNSTGRGQPQHF.

The chain joins TRBV28 to TRBJ2-7, with 7 bases matching TRBD2. The germline CDR1 and CDR2 sequences are MDHEN and SYDVKM. The CDR3 consists of 14 residues. The V segment lost 10 bases and the J segment 0 bases; nucleotides outside the gene matches: 9. The CDR3 DNA is TGTGCCACGATCAGCGGGGCCTCCTCCTACGAGCAGTACTTC. This codes for CATISGASSYEQYF.

This clone was seen a single time. The chain is built from TRBV29-1 and TRBJ2-6; D not resolved. CDR1 is SQVTM, CDR2 ANQGSEA, per germline. This CDR3 contains 14 residues. The germline V and J ends were trimmed by 4 bases and 0 bases, with 7 bases remaining between them. The CDR3 nucleotides read TGCAGCGTTGTGGGCCCCTCTGGGGCCAACGTCCTGACTTTC. Residues: CSVVGPSGANVLTF.